The source of this TCR beta chain is a study of control samples from healthy donors and cancer patients. Germline-derived CDR1 and CDR2 are SGHTS and YDEGEE. CDR3 size: 14 residues. V dropped 5 bases and J dropped 4; count of bases not matched to a gene: 8. This table comes from immunoSEQ multiplex PCR, and its TCRdb copy is limited to in-frame clones, with some not included. Here the sample spans 85,000 to 95,000 clones, roughly four fifths being singletons. Sequencing was done on a sample of blood. The V and J genes are TRBV5-8 and TRBJ1-2; 7 bases align to TRBD1. The source is a woman aged 55-70 years in good health. CDR3: CASSNKTGSYGYTF. CDR3 nucleotide sequence: TGTGCCAGCAGTAATAAGACAGGGAGCTATGGCTACACCTTC.